Listed below are T cell receptor beta chains from one sample, sequenced in a study of T cell repertoires in cytomegalovirus infection. In TCRdb, the reads were re-called with MiXCR into one record per CDR3 protein. The sample lists 100,000 or so distinct CDR3 sequences, under 45% seen once, with approximately 74% in the top ten. The antigens of these receptors remain unknown. Here the sequenced sample was CD8+ T cells from cultured PBMCs, taken from culture after CMV antigen stimulation. These receptors all stem from a human donor in good health (CMV status not recorded). Some clones in this sample may be carry-over from other donors' samples. Both conserved end residues are part of each CDR3. A D gene is named only where the DNA matches it firmly. Clone size is shown for a subset of rows, as once, few, many or a class of expanded clone.

d_call j_call clone_size v_call cdr3_nt cdr3_aa
TRBD1 TRBJ1-2 many TRBV20-1 TGCAGTGCTGATCAACAGGGGTACTATGGCTACACCTTC CSADQQGYYGYTF
TRBD1 TRBJ1-2 NA TRBV12-3/TRBV12-4 TGTGCCAGCAAGCAGGGGGTGGGGTTCTATGGCTACACCTTC CASKQGVGFYGYTF
NA TRBJ2-4 once TRBV27 TGTGCCAACAGTTCTTCTAGGGGTAGGCACATTCAGTACTTC CANSSSRGRHIQYF
TRBD2 TRBJ2-1 NA TRBV27 TGTGCCAGCAGTTTAATCGGGGGGTACTACAATGAGCAGTTCTTC CASSLIGGYYNEQFF
NA TRBJ2-1 NA TRBV29-1 TGCAGCGCAGCAGGAAACTCCTACAATGAGCAGTTCTTC CSAAGNSYNEQFF
TRBD1 TRBJ2-2 many TRBV5-1 TGCGCCAGCAGCGCATTAACAGGGGCCGGGGAGCTGTTTTTT CASSALTGAGELFF
TRBD1 TRBJ1-6 NA TRBV20-1 TGCAGTGCCAGGGACAGGGGCCCGAGCTCCTATAATTCACCCCTCCACTTT CSARDRGPSSYNSPLHF
TRBD2 TRBJ2-3 NA TRBV4-1 TGTGCCAGCAGCCAAGAACTAGCGGAATTTAGCACAGATACGCAGTATTTT CASSQELAEFSTDTQYF
NA TRBJ2-3 few TRBV11-1 TGTGCCAGCAGCTTTACACCTAGCACAGATACGCAGTATTTT CASSFTPSTDTQYF
NA TRBJ1-5 NA TRBV6-6 TGTGCCAGCAGTCAGAGCAATCAGCCCCAGCATTTT CASSQSNQPQHF
TRBD2 TRBJ2-1 NA TRBV24-1 TGTGCCACCAGTGACCGAACCTCGGGGGGGCCCTACAATGAGCAGTTCTTC CATSDRTSGGPYNEQFF
TRBD1 TRBJ1-2 few TRBV28 TGTGCCAGCAGTTTCCTGGGACAGGCATACGGCTACACCTTC CASSFLGQAYGYTF
NA TRBJ2-1 few TRBV2 TGTGCCAGCAAAAGTCCACCCTACAATGAGCAGTTCTTC CASKSPPYNEQFF
NA TRBJ1-1 NA TRBV19 TGTGCCAGTAGTATAGTTCCGACGACTTTCTTT CASSIVPTTFF
NA TRBJ2-7 NA TRBV7-2 TGTGCCAGCAGCATACCCGGGGGAGAGCAGTACTTC CASSIPGGEQYF
NA TRBJ1-5 many TRBV7-8 TGTGCCAGCAGCTTATGGGGGGAAGCAGTTCAGCCCCAGCATTTT CASSLWGEAVQPQHF
NA TRBJ1-1 few TRBV4-1 TGCGCCAGCAGCCAATATACAGGGCCAAACACTGAAGCTTTCTTT CASSQYTGPNTEAFF
NA TRBJ1-5 NA TRBV6-8 TGTGCCAGCAGTCCCCTGGGGGGAGACAATCAGCCCCAGCATTTT CASSPLGGDNQPQHF
TRBD1 TRBJ2-3 NA TRBV4-3 TGCGCCAGCACTATCCGGACAGGGCCAGTAGCAGATACGCAGTATTTT CASTIRTGPVADTQYF
TRBD2 TRBJ2-1 NA TRBV14 TGTGCCAGCAGCCAAGATCTTACCACTAGCGGGGTACTCTACAATGAGCAGTTCTTC CASSQDLTTSGVLYNEQFF
NA TRBJ1-6 NA TRBV13 TGTGCCAGCAGCTTAGGGGTCGAATCACCCCTCCACTTT CASSLGVESPLHF
TRBD1 TRBJ1-6 few TRBV9 TGTGCCAGCAGCCTAGATACAGGGGGTTCACCCCTCCACTTT CASSLDTGGSPLHF
NA TRBJ1-1 many TRBV6-1 TGTGCCAGCACTAACACTGAAGCTTTCTTT CASTNTEAFF
TRBD1 TRBJ2-1 few TRBV19 TGTGCCAGTAGTACGACCGGGACAGCGGCCAATGAGCAGTTCTTC CASSTTGTAANEQFF
NA TRBJ2-7 NA TRBV12-3/TRBV12-4 TGTGCCAGCAGCCCCGGGGCAGGCCTCTCCTACGAGCAGTACTTC CASSPGAGLSYEQYF
NA TRBJ2-7 NA TRBV28 TGTGCCAGCGTAGGAAGTCCAAACTACGAGCAGTACTTC CASVGSPNYEQYF
NA TRBJ2-6 NA TRBV6-5 TGTGCCAGCAGTTACTCCAACTCTGGGGCCAACGTCCTGACTTTC CASSYSNSGANVLTF
NA TRBJ2-7 few TRBV12-3/TRBV12-4 TGTGCCAGCAGCTCAACAGGCATCGAGCAGTACTTC CASSSTGIEQYF
NA TRBJ2-3 once TRBV20-1 TGCAGTGCTAACGGGGGAATTTCTAGCACAGATACGCAGTATTTT CSANGGISSTDTQYF